Sequencing of this T cell receptor (beta chain) was carried out in a study of T-cell memory formation after mild COVID-19. Turning to the study itself: TCR clusters largely stayed donor specific.

The authors produced TCR alpha and TCR beta cDNA libraries with sample barcodes and UMIs by 5'RACE using constant-segment primers. MiXCR, applied by TCRdb to the 5' RACE reads, yields one record per CDR3 protein. This sample has more than 300,000 distinct CDR3 sequences, with 14% found just once. To note about this clonotype: What it binds is unknown.

Findings and limits, study-wide: Largely, contracting CD4+ clones fell within CM and EM, and contracting CD8+ clones within EMRA.

This clonotype was obtained from a man aged 18 to 35 who had mild COVID-19 (a few samples of this study predate the infection). Cell type and time point are not known. The source material was PBMCs or a T cell subset sorted from them (not recorded which).

CDR3 sequence reads: CASSPGLAGGANTGELFF. The CDR3 nucleotides are TGCGCCAGCAGCCCGGGACTAGCGGGGGGCGCGAACACCGGGGAGCTGTTTTTT. V gene TRBV5-1 combines with J gene TRBJ2-2; TRBD2 aligns across 15 bases. In germline, CDR1 is SGHRS, CDR2 YFSETQ. This CDR3 contains 18 residues. The junction had 4 bases not matched to a gene; V was cut back by 4 bases and J by 0 bases.